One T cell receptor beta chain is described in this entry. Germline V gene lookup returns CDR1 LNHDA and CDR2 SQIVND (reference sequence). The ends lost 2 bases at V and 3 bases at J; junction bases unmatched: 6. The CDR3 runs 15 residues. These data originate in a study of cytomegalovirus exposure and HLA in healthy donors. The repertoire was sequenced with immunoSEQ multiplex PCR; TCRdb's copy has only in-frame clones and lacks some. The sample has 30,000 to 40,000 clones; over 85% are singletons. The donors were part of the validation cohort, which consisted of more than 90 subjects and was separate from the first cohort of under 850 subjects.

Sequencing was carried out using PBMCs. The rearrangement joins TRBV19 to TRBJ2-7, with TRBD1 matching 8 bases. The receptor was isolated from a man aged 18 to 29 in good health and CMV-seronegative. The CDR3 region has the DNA TGTGCCAGTAGTATACGGACAGGGACGAACTACGAGCAGTACTTC. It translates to CASSIRTGTNYEQYF.